This T cell receptor (beta chain) is from a study of cytomegalovirus exposure and HLA in healthy donors (dated by TCRdb to 2015 to 2018). As for the study more broadly: According to an earlier analysis of around 600 of the donors, about 190 million T cells yielded 120 million or so unique TCR beta sequences and more than 250 Gb of sequence data. An early release covering 550 to 650 HLA-typed donors comprised about 300 gigabases of sequencing data and tens of millions of unique TCR sequences. Of the roughly 400 genotyped donors, 81% fell in the genetic ancestry cluster associated with self-reported Caucasian donors. The study aimed to test whether cataloging public T cell receptors could reveal signatures of past pathogen exposure. The study used immunosequencing to profile the T cell repertoires of several hundred subjects and linked those repertoires to cytomegalovirus serostatus. In addition to the first cohort of approximately 670 subjects, a separate validation cohort of approximately 130 different subjects was used. High-throughput TCR immunosequencing, statistical association of individual TCRs with disease status, and machine learning were combined to predict cytomegalovirus infection status. A later analysis re-examined previously published TCR beta repertoires from more than 650 donors and added high-resolution HLA genotyping to investigate patterns of TCR occurrence. Rather than drawing on any new phenotypic data, the later analysis identified candidate immune exposures from TCR beta sequences and the way those sequences occurred across donors. An earlier analysis of some 500 of the donors applied high-throughput TCR beta sequencing to assess whether each TCR beta V gene segment acted as functional or pseudogenic. Donor age, sex, ethnicity and CMV serostatus were compiled together with the repertoire data. A later genetic analysis used genome-wide SNP genotypes for about 60% of the 666 donors, treating that subset as a discovery cohort. Every discovery cohort repertoire had been produced on one sequencing platform. Class I and class II HLA loci were covered by the typing at four-digit resolution. The number of typed donors differed by locus: roughly 620-640 for A, B, C, DRB1 and DQB1; 500 to 550 for DQA1; fewer than 610 for DPA1; and some 450 for DPB1. A few DR-DQ haplotypes were treated as single units for association and clustering because of strong linkage in the cohort. On average, around 200,000 unique TCR beta nucleotide sequences were sequenced per donor among more than 350 genotyped donors of the cohort, with around 19% of those sequences being non-productive.

V loses 0 bases at its end and J loses 9 bases; junction bases beyond the gene matches: 6. Taken from the germline V gene, the CDR1 and CDR2 loops are SGHRS and YFSETQ. The CDR3 spans 15 residues, from the cysteine through the phenylalanine. Only the CDR3 part of the read is kept: 45 bases, read in frame from the first base. This clone has a single count. There is no known antigen for this receptor. No base qualities exist here, and no much larger clone lies one base off it. The library was produced with the immunoSEQ multiplex PCR assay. For the multiplex PCR, a mixture combining 60 forward primers for TCR Vbeta segments and 13 reverse primers for TCR Jbeta segments was used. The CDR3 region of rearranged TCR beta genes was amplified from genomic DNA by a multiplex PCR assay. On the Illumina HiSeq System, the amplified TCR beta libraries were sequenced as 87-base-pair reads. The published analysis was carried out like this. A later analysis tallied roughly 80 million unique TCR beta chains across the 600 to 700 repertoires, and approximately 12 million of those chains were shared by two or more donors. Raw reads were error-corrected and collapsed into unique sequences by a nearest-neighbor algorithm in which closely related sequences were merged to remove PCR and sequencing errors. To assign V, D and J gene segments, CDR3 sequences were aligned to IMGT reference sequences. For a sequence to be retained, a match of at least six nucleotides was required to both a V gene segment and a J gene segment. Rearrangements were classified as productive when the CDR3 lacked stop codons and remained in frame with V and J, and all other rearrangements were classified as non-productive. Following IMGT convention, CDR3 was defined as the stretch from the second conserved V-encoded cysteine up to the conserved J-encoded phenylalanine. The earlier analysis of about 500 of the donors excluded sequences that lacked an unambiguous match to a single V gene segment. An earlier analysis of almost 600 of the donors classified V segments as functional when productive rearrangements were above 56.7% and as segregating when the standard deviation between donors was above 5%. A statistical classification framework was built for diagnosing cytomegalovirus status from the catalog of TCR beta chain sequences. In a later analysis, TCR nucleotide sequences were compared against IMGT/GENE-DB human TR gene sequences so that V and J genes could be assigned. Using the TCRdist pipeline, a later analysis assigned CDR3 sequences along with most-parsimonious VDJ recombination scenarios. In a later analysis, every TCR beta chain was defined by the combination of its CDR3 amino acid sequence and its V-gene family, and reads without a unique V-gene family were dropped. In a later analysis, 550 to 650 highly shared, low-generation-probability nucleotide sequences were removed to address suspected cross-contamination and a sequencing artifact. In a later analysis, a clonal expansion index was calculated for each public chain from normalized within-repertoire ranks of inferred template counts. A later analysis computed generation probabilities with a VDJ recombination model fitted to out-of-frame rearrangements, and checked the results against IGoR. Hypergeometric tests were used in a later analysis to score TCR-TCR, TCR-HLA and TCR-CMV co-occurrence, with a repertoire-size bias correction applied to the TCR pairs. In a later analysis, false discovery rates were estimated by permuting HLA or CMV assignments 20 times. In a later analysis, co-occurring TCRs were grouped with DBSCAN, and TCRdist sequence similarity was added when clustering was performed within HLA-allele-positive subsets. Co-occurrence clustering excluded repertoires with fewer than 30,000 or more than 120,000 public chains, plus five with anomalous nucleotide sharing. In TCRdb, the immuneACCESS table is reduced to in-frame sequences with V and J assigned. These tables do not hold every clone; where another copy was compared, an unresolved V gene accounts for under half, and the others remain unexplained. V, J and clone size are those of that table, while D and trimming were read from the DNA. For this sample the table gives 55,000 to 70,000 clones, of which 68% were detected only once. The top ten clonotypes cover less than 20% of the sample.

The cohort was made up of hundreds of healthy bone marrow donors. All cohort members were sampled while nominally healthy, although unrecorded immune exposures were likely present. The donor tested CMV seropositive, placing the donor among the 289 seropositive members of the cohort. Each donor provided a peripheral blood sample, and peripheral blood mononuclear cells were used for TCR beta sequencing. Genomic DNA extraction from the blood cell samples was performed with the Qiagen DNeasy Blood Extraction Kit. What the work shows at the level of the full study, not this receptor alone: An earlier analysis of approximately 530 of the donors showed that most TCR beta V segments appeared in productive rearrangements either about 87% or about 30% of the time, which broadly matched IMGT annotations. In a later analysis, around 17,000 TCR beta sequences were associated with specific HLA alleles at a false discovery rate of 0.05. Because the 87-base-pair reads could not distinguish some IMGT-functional V segments, including TRBV6-2 and TRBV6-3, those segments were excluded. A later analysis reported that several top co-occurrence clusters appeared linked to parvovirus B19, influenza, CMV and Epstein-Barr virus. Only TCR beta chains were sequenced in this cohort, and the absence of alpha or paired-chain data limited detectable features. The sequencing pipeline was judged likely to have produced a cluster of highly shared sequence variants as a technical artifact. Assigning TCR associations to individual alleles was difficult when HLA alleles, especially DR and DQ, strongly co-occurred. In a later analysis, HLA-associated TCR beta chains were found to be more clonally expanded and to have lower generation probabilities than equally common non-associated chains. A further reported finding was that TCR beta sequences accurately predicted the HLA-A and HLA-B alleles for most subjects in the first cohort. Most TCR sequences were seen in very few donors, while some public TCRs were found in many individuals. A later genetic analysis reported fewer N-insertions in productive TCRs among donors in an Asian-associated ancestry cluster than the roughly 650-donor mean. In both the original and validation cohorts, the classifier was reported to diagnose cytomegalovirus status with high specificity and sensitivity. Because counts were too low, approximately 18 rarely observed V segments, including chromosome 9 orphons, were excluded from the earlier analysis of 500 to 700 of the donors. Correlated functional status among segregating V segments might be attributable to linkage disequilibrium, but an unknown experimental factor could not be ruled out. The study listed 150 to 200 TCR beta chains as associated with cytomegalovirus. Because some donors lacked HLA typing at each locus, the association tests relied only on the typed subset. For the cohort, immune exposure information was limited to CMV serostatus. According to a later analysis, TCR association rates differed among HLA loci, with DRB1 alleles showing the most associated TCRs and HLA-C alleles showing the fewest. A later genetic analysis associated a missense DCLRE1C variant with V-gene and J-gene trimming of TCR beta chains, and an independent cohort replicated the association. According to the authors, the approach could potentially be generalized to other disease states and immunological phenotypes. Presence/absence analyses assumed roughly uniform sequencing depth across donors, an assumption that may not hold. In vitro tests confirmed that a few of the cytomegalovirus-associated TCR beta chains recognize cytomegalovirus antigens. In a later analysis, most CMV-associated TCR beta chains were found to appear HLA-restricted, with HLA associations seemingly driven largely by CMV exposure.

The receptor was derived from a man aged 35 to 55 in good health and CMV-seropositive. Material: PBMCs. The chain is made from TRBV5-1 and TRBJ2-1, with TRBD2 identical over 10 junction bases. The DNA sequence follows: TGCGCCAGCAGCTTGGCTTTAGCGGGGGGCGTTGAGCAGTTCTTC. Translated, this gives CASSLALAGGVEQFF.